A single sample is the source of the 8 T cell receptor beta chains below, sequenced in a study of human T cells and chemical hapten exposure. Using its own MiXCR run on the RACE reads, TCRdb lists one record per CDR3 protein. The data hold fewer than 130,000 distinct CDR3 sequences, with approximately 11% observed a single time. Specified time point: patch test 1, 2 weeks after DPC sensitization. Documented treatment: therapeutic diphenylcyclopropenone sensitization with weekly scalp DPC. Sequencing was performed on whole blood, taken in connection with sensitization to the hapten diphenylcyclopropenone (DPC). The receptor source for this set is a woman aged 40 to 50 with alopecia areata. Some clones in this sample may be carry-over from other donors' samples.

The chain has TRBV6-5 and TRBJ1-2; TRBD1 matches 7 bases. The ends lost 6 bases at V and 8 bases at J; junction bases unmatched: 12. The germline V gene has CDR1 MNHEY and CDR2 SVGAGI. This CDR3 has 14 amino acids. CDR3 nucleotide sequence: TGTGCCAGCAGAAAACCGGGACAGCGTCTGGGCTACACCTTC. This sequence encodes CASRKPGQRLGYTF.

This clonotype has a count of ten or more. V is TRBV14 and J is TRBJ1-6; D is undetermined. CDR1 is SGHDN and CDR2 is FVKESK in the germline V gene. The CDR3 loop spans 13 amino acids. V was clipped by 4 bases and J by 5 bases, with 6 bases between them. The CDR3 DNA reads as TGTGCCAGCAGCCGCGCCGATAATTCACCCCTCCACTTT. Its protein product is CASSRADNSPLHF.

This clonotype was detected many times. V is TRBV7-9 and J is TRBJ2-7; 7 bases agree with TRBD2. Germline values: CDR1 SEHNR, CDR2 FQNEAQ (reference sequence). CDR3 length: 14 residues. The ends lost 2 bases at V and 2 bases at J; junction bases unmatched: 3. The DNA for the CDR3 is TGTGCCAGCAGCTTATCCGCGGGAGCCTACGAGCAGTACTTC. Amino acid sequence: CASSLSAGAYEQYF.

This clonotype was counted ten times or more. This chain joins TRBV7-2 and TRBJ1-1; the match to TRBD1 covers 7 bases. Looked up from germline, CDR1 is SGHTA and CDR2 is FQGNSA. There are 17 residues in the CDR3. V trimming: 5 bases; J trimming: 6 bases; junction bases outside the gene matches: 18. The CDR3 bases are TGTGCCAGCAGCCCCAGGATCCGACTAGACAGGGTCCCTGAAGCTTTCTTT. The encoded protein is CASSPRIRLDRVPEAFF.

This clonotype was counted between two and nine times. This chain joins TRBV10-3 and TRBJ2-3; 11 nucleotides agree with TRBD2. V dropped 11 bases and J dropped 2; count of bases not matched to a gene: 3. CDR1 is ENHRY, CDR2 SYGVKD, per germline. This CDR3 region has 13 residues. DNA of the CDR3: TGTGCCTCGACTAGCGGGACCACAGATACGCAGTATTTT. It encodes CASTSGTTDTQYF.

This clonotype was found many times. The chain couples TRBV25-1 to TRBJ2-3; the D gene could be TRBD1 or TRBD2 (6 bases each). Trimming removed 6 bases at V and 5 bases at J, with 18 bases between. Germline V gene sequence: CDR1 MGHDK, CDR2 SYGVNS. The CDR3 totals 15 residues. CDR3 loop: CASRPLVGGRDTQYF. In DNA, the CDR3 is TGTGCCAGCAGGCCCCTGGTAGGGGGGAGAGATACGCAGTATTTT.

As for this clonotype: Given a much more abundant clone one base away, this may be a read error. CDR3 nucleotides: TGCACCAGCAGGTCAGGACTCCACACAGATACGCAGTATTTT. Residues: CTSRSGLHTDTQYF. This chain links TRBV10-2 with TRBJ2-3; a possible D gene is TRBD2 (5 bases). The germline V gene encodes CDR1 WSHSY and CDR2 SAAADI. CDR3 size: 14 residues.

This clonotype was seen ten or more times. The chain combines TRBV6-2 or TRBV6-3 with TRBJ1-1; D call uncertain. The V gene's germline CDR1 is MNHEY and CDR2 SVGEGT. V dropped 2 bases and J dropped 6 bases, with 13 bases sitting between them. The CDR3 has 14 amino acids. CDR3 region: CASSYGLGSAEAFF. CDR3 DNA: TGTGCCAGCAGTTACGGTCTCGGGTCAGCTGAAGCTTTCTTT.